Included here is one TCR beta chain sequence, with context. This sample was included in a study of blood T cell repertoires in COVID-19. Across the whole study: The samples span acute and convalescent COVID-19 from the United States, Italy and Spain.

Assay used: immunoSEQ multiplex PCR; TCRdb lists only in-frame clones, some missing. The sample contains 200,000 or so clones, less than 90% of which appear only once. Specimen: PBMCs or T cells enriched from blood (not recorded which). The source is a woman aged 30 to 39 who had recovered from COVID-19.

CDR3 nucleotide sequence: TGTGCCAGCAGCCATAGACACGGAGGTGGCACCGGGGAGCTGTTTTTT. Its translation: CASSHRHGGGTGELFF. The chain links TRBV9 to TRBJ2-2, with TRBD2 as a possible D gene (5 bases). Germline CDR1 and CDR2: SGDLS and YYNGEE. V was cut by 4 bases and J by 4 bases, with 17 bases left in between. The CDR3 covers 16 residues.